This TCR beta chain was documented in a study of regulatory T cells in long-lasting Graves disease. This CDR3 has 13 residues. Germline assignment: CDR1 DFQATT and CDR2 SNEGSKA (reference sequence). Trimming left V 3 bases short and J 4 bases short, with 11 bases between. In this sample, this clonotype turned up many times. Time point: newly diagnosed GD, antithyroid drugs for less than 3 months. PBMCs provided the RNA from which the TCR library was made. Building the TCR beta libraries relied on iRepertoire HTBI primers, and CDR3 regions underwent Arm-PCR. Each CDR3 protein is one row after TCRdb ran MiXCR on the multiplex PCR reads. The sample yields about 220,000 distinct CDR3 sequences, around 20% seen once. These same records also appear under a second study, on T cells in Graves' hyperthyroidism and ophthalmopathy. As reported in that work: The authors' 13 V-J model separated ophthalmopathy from stable hyperthyroidism.

The chain is built from TRBV20-1 and TRBJ2-3; tentatively, D is TRBD2 (5 bases). This material consisted of peripheral blood mononuclear cells (PBMCs), taken at new diagnosis, from a patient treated with antithyroid drugs. This receptor was taken from a woman aged 25 to 39 with Graves disease. The DNA of the CDR3 is TGCAGTGCTAGTTCGGGGTTGCCAGATACGCAGTATTTT. Its translation: CSASSGLPDTQYF.